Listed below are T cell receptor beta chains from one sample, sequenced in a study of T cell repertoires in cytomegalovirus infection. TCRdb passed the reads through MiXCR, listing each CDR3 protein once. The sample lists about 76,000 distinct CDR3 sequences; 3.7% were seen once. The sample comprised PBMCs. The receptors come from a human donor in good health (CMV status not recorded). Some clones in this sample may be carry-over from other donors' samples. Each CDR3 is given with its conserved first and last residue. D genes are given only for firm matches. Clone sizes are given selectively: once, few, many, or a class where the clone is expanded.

CDR3: CASSPQGGNTEAFF; DNA: TGTGCCAGCAGCCCCCAGGGGGGGAACACTGAAGCTTTCTTT; V: TRBV7-9; J: TRBJ1-1; size: many; D: TRBD1
CDR3: CASFQPGGAEYEQFF; DNA: TGTGCCAGCTTCCAACCTGGGGGGGCTGAATATGAGCAGTTCTTC; V: TRBV6-5; J: TRBJ2-1; size: many; D: -
CDR3: CATSDPARDHPHEQYF; DNA: TGTGCCACCAGTGATCCCGCCCGGGACCACCCCCACGAGCAGTACTTC; V: TRBV24-1; J: TRBJ2-7; size: many; D: -
CDR3: CASRPDRGRWNEQFF; DNA: TGTGCCAGCAGACCCGACAGGGGGCGCTGGAATGAGCAGTTCTTC; V: TRBV12-3/TRBV12-4; J: TRBJ2-1; size: many; D: TRBD1
CDR3: CASSGPGQGASPLHF; DNA: TGTGCCAGCAGCGGACCGGGACAGGGTGCTTCACCCCTCCACTTT; V: TRBV7-9; J: TRBJ1-6; size: many; D: TRBD1
CDR3: CATRAGTWNNEQFF; DNA: TGTGCCACTCGAGCCGGGACTTGGAACAATGAGCAGTTCTTC; V: TRBV19; J: TRBJ2-1; size: many; D: -
CDR3: CASSLSGGQQETQYF; DNA: TGTGCCAGCAGCTTAAGCGGGGGCCAGCAAGAGACCCAGTACTTC; V: TRBV5-4; J: TRBJ2-5; size: many; D: TRBD2
CDR3: CASSLVYPSNEQFF; DNA: TGTGCCAGCAGCTTAGTTTACCCCTCCAATGAGCAGTTCTTC; V: TRBV7-8; J: TRBJ2-1; size: many; D: -
CDR3: CASSLESGVEKLFF; DNA: TGTGCCAGCAGCCTGGAGTCGGGGGTTGAAAAACTGTTTTTT; V: TRBV12-3/TRBV12-4; J: TRBJ1-4; size: many; D: -
CDR3: CASSRDTETQYF; DNA: TGTGCCAGCAGCCGGGACACGGAGACCCAGTACTTC; V: TRBV5-6; J: TRBJ2-5; size: many; D: -
CDR3: CASGRGDTGELFF; DNA: TGTGCCAGCGGACGGGGGGACACCGGGGAGCTGTTTTTT; V: TRBV6-2/TRBV6-3; J: TRBJ2-2; size: many; D: TRBD2
CDR3: CASSPQDRGHNQPQHF; DNA: TGTGCCAGTAGTCCACAGGACAGGGGGCACAATCAGCCCCAGCATTTT; V: TRBV19; J: TRBJ1-5; size: many; D: TRBD1
CDR3: CASSPRGSGGETQYF; DNA: TGTGCCAGCAGTCCACGCGGATCGGGGGGGGAGACCCAGTACTTC; V: TRBV6-5; J: TRBJ2-5; size: many; D: TRBD2
CDR3: CASKGAHNSPLHF; DNA: TGTGCCAGCAAGGGTGCCCATAATTCACCCCTCCACTTT; V: TRBV7-2; J: TRBJ1-6; size: many; D: -
CDR3: CASSLDRGPYDTQYF; DNA: TGTGCCAGCAGCTTAGATCGGGGGCCGTACGATACGCAGTATTTT; V: TRBV11-2; J: TRBJ2-3; size: -; D: -
CDR3: CASSRGQGALSEALF; DNA: TGTGCCAGCAGTCGCGGACAGGGGGCGCTCTCAGAAGCTTTGTTT; V: TRBV12-3/TRBV12-4; J: TRBJ1-1; size: once; D: TRBD1
CDR3: CASSPGSLGAEAFF; DNA: TGTGCCAGCAGTCCGGGGAGCCTAGGGGCTGAAGCTTTCTTT; V: TRBV12-3/TRBV12-4; J: TRBJ1-1; size: many; D: -
CDR3: CSVEEATDTQYF; DNA: TGCAGCGTTGAGGAGGCCACAGATACGCAGTATTTT; V: TRBV29-1; J: TRBJ2-3; size: many; D: -
CDR3: CASSLRHADTQYF; DNA: TGTGCCAGCAGTTTGAGGCACGCGGATACGCAGTATTTT; V: TRBV28; J: TRBJ2-3; size: many; D: -
CDR3: CASSLLRGTEAFF; DNA: TGTGCCAGCAGCTTGTTGCGGGGCACTGAAGCTTTCTTT; V: TRBV5-6; J: TRBJ1-1; size: many; D: -
CDR3: CSATPGAQETQYF; DNA: TGCAGTGCTACCCCAGGGGCTCAAGAGACCCAGTACTTC; V: TRBV20-1; J: TRBJ2-5; size: many; D: -
CDR3: CASSPRAENTGELFF; DNA: TGTGCCAGCTCACCAAGGGCAGAGAACACCGGGGAGCTGTTTTTT; V: TRBV18; J: TRBJ2-2; size: few; D: -
CDR3: CASSPLGQGNGQYF; DNA: TGTGCCAGCAGCCCACTCGGGCAGGGTAACGGGCAGTACTTC; V: TRBV7-2; J: TRBJ2-7; size: many; D: -
CDR3: CASSQTGREGGNQPQHF; DNA: TGCGCCAGCAGTCAGACGGGCCGTGAAGGTGGCAATCAGCCCCAGCATTTT; V: TRBV23-1; J: TRBJ1-5; size: many; D: -
CDR3: CASSRGQVETQYF; DNA: TGTGCCAGCAGCCGCGGACAGGTAGAGACCCAGTACTTC; V: TRBV3-1; J: TRBJ2-5; size: many; D: TRBD1
CDR3: CATSDATRGAETQYF; DNA: TGTGCCACCAGTGATGCCACCAGGGGAGCGGAGACCCAGTACTTC; V: TRBV24-1; J: TRBJ2-5; size: many; D: -
CDR3: CASSDFQDPEQYF; DNA: TGTGCCAGCAGTGACTTCCAGGACCCCGAGCAGTACTTC; V: TRBV6-4; J: TRBJ2-7; size: many; D: -
CDR3: CASSFDRGRRETQYF; DNA: TGTGCCAGCAGTTTCGACAGGGGACGAAGAGAGACCCAGTACTTC; V: TRBV28; J: TRBJ2-5; size: many; D: TRBD1
CDR3: CSFRGNMNTEAFF; DNA: TGCAGTTTTCGGGGAAACATGAACACTGAAGCTTTCTTT; V: TRBV20-1; J: TRBJ1-1; size: many; D: -
CDR3: CAWSVTHFGTEAFF; DNA: TGTGCCTGGAGTGTAACTCATTTCGGAACTGAAGCTTTCTTT; V: TRBV30; J: TRBJ1-1; size: many; D: -
CDR3: CVSSSERLAGTNSYNEQFF; DNA: TGTGTCAGCAGCTCAGAACGGCTAGCGGGGACCAACTCCTACAATGAGCAGTTCTTC; V: TRBV5-5; J: TRBJ2-1; size: many; D: TRBD2
CDR3: CAWTVFTEAFF; DNA: TGTGCCTGGACGGTTTTCACTGAAGCTTTCTTT; V: TRBV30; J: TRBJ1-1; size: many; D: -
CDR3: CASSQWGSAINQPQHF; DNA: TGTGCCAGCAGCCAATGGGGGTCCGCCATCAATCAGCCCCAGCATTTT; V: TRBV4-2; J: TRBJ1-5; size: many; D: -
CDR3: CASSLKGRDTEAFF; DNA: TGTGCCAGCAGTTTAAAGGGGCGGGACACTGAAGCTTTCTTT; V: TRBV12-3/TRBV12-4; J: TRBJ1-1; size: many; D: -
CDR3: CSATIREAGDYNEQFF; DNA: TGCAGTGCTACGATCCGGGAGGCAGGGGACTACAATGAGCAGTTCTTC; V: TRBV20-1; J: TRBJ2-1; size: many; D: -
CDR3: CATYQRMSYGYTF; DNA: TGTGCCACTTACCAGAGGATGTCCTATGGCTACACCTTC; V: TRBV12-3/TRBV12-4; J: TRBJ1-2; size: many; D: -
CDR3: CASSRYDGYTF; DNA: TGTGCCAGCAGCCGATATGATGGCTACACCTTC; V: TRBV28; J: TRBJ1-2; size: many; D: -
CDR3: CASSLTAEVYEQYF; DNA: TGTGCCAGCAGTTTAACGGCGGAGGTCTACGAGCAGTACTTC; V: TRBV28; J: TRBJ2-7; size: many; D: -
CDR3: CASSAQGGVMYEQYF; DNA: TGTGCCAGCAGCGCCCAGGGGGGGGTAATGTACGAGCAGTACTTC; V: TRBV7-2; J: TRBJ2-7; size: many; D: -
CDR3: CASSSTGRTEAFF; DNA: TGTGCCAGCAGTTCGACAGGTCGCACTGAAGCTTTCTTT; V: TRBV12-3/TRBV12-4; J: TRBJ1-1; size: many; D: -
CDR3: CSATRTGFNYGYTF; DNA: TGCAGTGCCACCAGGACGGGGTTTAACTATGGCTACACCTTC; V: TRBV20-1; J: TRBJ1-2; size: many; D: -
CDR3: CASSEGQRTNEKLFF; DNA: TGTGCCAGCAGTGAAGGACAGCGAACTAATGAAAAACTGTTTTTT; V: TRBV6-1; J: TRBJ1-4; size: many; D: -
CDR3: CASSPLYGGAAFF; DNA: TGTGCCAGCAGCCCACTATATGGCGGGGCAGCGTTCTTC; V: TRBV7-3; J: TRBJ2-1; size: many; D: -
CDR3: CASSFDDRVSVVDEQYF; DNA: TGTGCCAGCAGCTTTGACGACAGGGTTTCAGTCGTTGACGAGCAGTACTTC; V: TRBV7-2; J: TRBJ2-7; size: many; D: TRBD1
CDR3: CASSSQDYGYTF; DNA: TGTGCCAGCAGTTCACAGGACTATGGCTACACCTTC; V: TRBV6-2/TRBV6-3; J: TRBJ1-2; size: many; D: -
CDR3: CASSQEGSSPLHF; DNA: TGTGCCAGCAGCCAAGAAGGGTCTTCACCCCTCCACTTT; V: TRBV3-1; J: TRBJ1-6; size: many; D: -
CDR3: CASSFSRGREKLFF; DNA: TGTGCCAGCAGCTTCTCTAGGGGGCGAGAAAAACTGTTTTTT; V: TRBV7-2; J: TRBJ1-4; size: many; D: TRBD1
CDR3: CASSSLGGRTYEQYF; DNA: TGTGCCAGCAGCTCCCTTGGGGGGAGGACCTACGAGCAGTACTTC; V: TRBV14; J: TRBJ2-7; size: many; D: -
CDR3: CASSQDPARGDQPQHF; DNA: TGCGCCAGCAGCCAAGATCCGGCCAGGGGCGATCAGCCCCAGCATTTT; V: TRBV4-1; J: TRBJ1-5; size: -; D: -
CDR3: CASSFGGIESPLHF; DNA: TGTGCCAGCAGTTTTGGAGGAATAGAATCACCCCTCCACTTT; V: TRBV12-3/TRBV12-4; J: TRBJ1-6; size: many; D: -
CDR3: CASSPQGRGYNEQFF; DNA: TGTGCCAGCAGCCCCCAGGGCAGGGGCTACAATGAGCAGTTCTTC; V: TRBV7-3; J: TRBJ2-1; size: many; D: -
CDR3: CASSRDRGFQPQHF; DNA: TGTGCCAGCAGCAGGGACAGGGGATTCCAGCCCCAGCATTTT; V: TRBV7-2; J: TRBJ1-5; size: many; D: TRBD1
CDR3: CASRLDRNTEAFF; DNA: TGTGCCAGCAGGCTGGACAGGAACACTGAAGCTTTCTTT; V: TRBV2; J: TRBJ1-1; size: many; D: -
CDR3: CASSPPVRMNTEAFF; DNA: TGTGCCAGCAGCCCCCCCGTGAGGATGAACACTGAAGCTTTCTTT; V: TRBV7-2; J: TRBJ1-1; size: many; D: -
CDR3: CASRFKLLGNAIGEAFF; DNA: TGTGCCAGCAGATTTAAACTTCTGGGAAACGCAATCGGTGAAGCTTTCTTT; V: TRBV7-2; J: TRBJ1-1; size: medium-sized; D: -
CDR3: CASSAGTDVHGYTF; DNA: TGTGCCAGCAGCGCCGGGACAGATGTACATGGCTACACCTTC; V: TRBV7-3; J: TRBJ1-2; size: many; D: TRBD1